A single sample is the source of the 10 T cell receptor beta chains below, sequenced in a study of T cells in localized non-small cell lung cancer. Using immunoSEQ multiplex PCR, the repertoire was profiled, and TCRdb retains in-frame clones only, with some absent. Of around 41,000 clones in the sample, roughly nine tenths are singletons; the top ten hold 10% to 13%. The material sequenced was PBMCs, taken before any cancer treatment. Receptors were obtained from a woman aged 40-70 years with stage II lung adenocarcinoma.

The chain carries TRBV5-1 and TRBJ1-2; unclear D gene. CDR3 length: 13 amino acids. CDR1 is SGHRS, CDR2 YFSETQ, per germline. V shed 0 bases and J shed 6 bases, with 9 bases lying between them. CDR3 loop: CASSLADVDGYTF. CDR3 nucleotides: TGCGCCAGCAGCTTGGCGGACGTGGATGGCTACACCTTC.

This clone occurred a few times. The DNA of the CDR3 is TGCAGTGCTCCTGCGGAGGGGACAGCTTTCTTT. Protein sequence: CSAPAEGTAFF. The chain recombines TRBV20-1 with TRBJ1-1, with TRBD1 as a possible D gene (5 bases). The CDR3 has 11 amino acids. Trimming shortened V by 5 bases and J by 10 bases, and 14 bases separated the two germline ends. Germline V gene data show CDR1 as DFQATT and CDR2 as SNEGSKA (reference sequence).

The chain employs TRBV5-6 and TRBJ1-2; D is possibly TRBD1 (6 bases). Trimming took 5 bases from V and 7 from J, leaving 9 bases between them. Germline V gene lookup returns CDR1 SGHDT and CDR2 YYEEEE. This CDR3 spans 11 amino acids. The CDR3 region is CASSWTAGYTF. In nucleotides, the CDR3 is TGTGCCAGCAGTTGGACAGCTGGCTACACCTTC.

This chain joins TRBV7-2 and TRBJ2-1, with 10 nucleotides matching TRBD2. The CDR3 contains 15 residues. Unmatched junction bases numbered 11, after V lost 6 bases and J lost 9 bases. Germline V gives CDR1 SGHTA, CDR2 FQGNSA. CDR3 in amino acids: CASRFAAGGPGEQFF. The CDR3 coding sequence is TGTGCCAGCAGGTTTGCAGCGGGAGGGCCAGGTGAGCAGTTCTTC.

V gene TRBV5-1 combines with J gene TRBJ2-2, with D maybe TRBD2 (6 bases). Trimming left V 0 bases short and J 7 bases short, with 16 bases between. CDR1 and CDR2 (germline): SGHRS, YFSETQ. CDR3 length: 16 amino acids. In DNA, the CDR3 is TGCGCCAGCAGCTTGGGGTTGAGGGCGCGGGACGGGGAGCTGTTTTTT. This codes for CASSLGLRARDGELFF.

J is TRBJ2-1 and V is TRBV19; 7 bases fit TRBD2. V dropped 5 bases and J dropped 4; count of bases not matched to a gene: 2. The CDR3 has 13 residues. The germline CDR1 and CDR2 sequences are LNHDA and SQIVND (reference sequence). The CDR3 sequence is CASSWGGYNEQFF. The DNA of the CDR3 is TGTGCCAGTAGTTGGGGGGGATACAATGAGCAGTTCTTC. Variable domain in full (rest from reference TRBV19 and TRBJ2-1): DGGITQSPKYLFRKEGQNVTLSCEQNLNHDAMYWYRQDPGQGLRLIYYSQIVNDFQKGDIAEGYSVSREKKESFPLTVTSAQKNPTAFYLCASSWGGYNEQFFGPGTRLTVL.

This sequence joins TRBV19 and TRBJ1-2; 7 bases fit TRBD1. With 9 bases clipped from V and 6 bases from J, the junction kept 7 bases outside the gene matches. This CDR3 contains 12 residues. Germline CDR1 LNHDA, CDR2 SQIVND (reference sequence). CDR3 sequence reads: CASRDRPNGYTF. The CDR3 DNA is TGTGCCAGCCGGGACAGACCCAATGGCTACACCTTC.

This chain connects TRBV7-6 to TRBJ2-3, with 14 positions matching TRBD2. CDR3 length equals 19 residues. V lost 2 bases, J lost 1 base, and 8 bases stayed unmatched. Per germline, CDR1 SGHVS and CDR2 FNYEAQ. This CDR3 reads CASSLYGLAGGRGTDTQYF. As DNA, the CDR3 is TGTGCCAGCAGCTTATATGGACTAGCGGGAGGCCGGGGCACAGATACGCAGTATTTT. The whole variable domain, remainder taken from reference TRBV7-6 and TRBJ2-3, is GAGVSQSPRYKVTKRGQDVALRCDPISGHVSLYWYRQALGQGPEFLTYFNYEAQQDKSGLPNDRFSAERPEGSISTLTIQRTEQRDSAMYRCASSLYGLAGGRGTDTQYFGPGTRLTVL.

The CDR3 DNA sequence: TGTGCCAGCAGCTTAACTTTCTCCCATAGTCCCACCGGGGAGCTGTTTTTT. Translating it yields CASSLTFSHSPTGELFF. The rearrangement joins TRBV7-3 to TRBJ2-2; D is ambiguous. The CDR3 has 17 residues. Germline loops: CDR1 SGHTA, CDR2 FQGTGA. Deletions cut 0 bases from V and 4 bases from J, with 15 bases between.

The V and J genes are TRBV19 and TRBJ1-1; D remains ambiguous. CDR1 is LNHDA, CDR2 SQIVND, per germline (reference sequence). V was cut by 7 bases and J by 0 bases, with 12 bases left in between. This CDR3 is 14 amino acids long. This chain's CDR3 is CASTPDYLNTEAFF. In DNA form, the CDR3 reads TGTGCCAGTACCCCTGACTACTTGAACACTGAAGCTTTCTTT.